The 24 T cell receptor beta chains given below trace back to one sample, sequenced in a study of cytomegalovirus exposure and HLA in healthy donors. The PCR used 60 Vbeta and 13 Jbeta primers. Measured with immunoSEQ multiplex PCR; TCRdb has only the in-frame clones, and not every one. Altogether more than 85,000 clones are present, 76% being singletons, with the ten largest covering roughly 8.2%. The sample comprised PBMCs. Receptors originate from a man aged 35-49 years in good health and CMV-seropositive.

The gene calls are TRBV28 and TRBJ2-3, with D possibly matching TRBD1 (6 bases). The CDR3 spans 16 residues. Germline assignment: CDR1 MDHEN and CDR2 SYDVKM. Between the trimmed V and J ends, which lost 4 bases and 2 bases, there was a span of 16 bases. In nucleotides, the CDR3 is TGTGCCAGCAGTTCAGGGGCTCGTGGTTCCACAGATACGCAGTATTTT. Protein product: CASSSGARGSTDTQYF.

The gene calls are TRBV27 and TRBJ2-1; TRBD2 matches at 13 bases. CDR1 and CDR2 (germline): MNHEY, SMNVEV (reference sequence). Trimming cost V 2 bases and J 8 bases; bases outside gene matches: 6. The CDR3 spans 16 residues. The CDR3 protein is CASSLALAGGPDEQFF. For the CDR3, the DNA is TGTGCCAGCAGTTTAGCACTAGCGGGGGGGCCGGATGAGCAGTTCTTC.

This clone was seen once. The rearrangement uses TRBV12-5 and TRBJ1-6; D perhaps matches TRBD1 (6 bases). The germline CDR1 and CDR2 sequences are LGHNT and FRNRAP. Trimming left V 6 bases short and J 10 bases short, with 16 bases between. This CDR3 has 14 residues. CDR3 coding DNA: TGTGCTAGTGGACTCGGGGGGCGCAACTCACCCCTCCACTTT. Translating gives CASGLGGRNSPLHF.

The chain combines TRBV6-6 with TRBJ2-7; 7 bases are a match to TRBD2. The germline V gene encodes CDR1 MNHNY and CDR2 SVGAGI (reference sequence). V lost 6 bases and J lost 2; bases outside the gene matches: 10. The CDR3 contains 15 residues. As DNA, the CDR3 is TGTGCCAGCAGAAAATTGAGCGGGGCGACCTACGAGCAGTACTTC. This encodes CASRKLSGATYEQYF.

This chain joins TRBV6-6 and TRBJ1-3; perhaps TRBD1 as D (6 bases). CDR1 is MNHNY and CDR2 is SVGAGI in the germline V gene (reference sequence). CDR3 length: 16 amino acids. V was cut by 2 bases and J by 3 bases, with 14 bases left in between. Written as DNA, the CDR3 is TGTGCCAGCAGTTACCACAGGGTAGTGGATGGAAACACCATATATTTT. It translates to CASSYHRVVDGNTIYF.

CDR3 DNA sequence: TGTGCCATCAGTGATGTTCAGGTGAGCTACGAGCAGTACTTC. Translation: CAISDVQVSYEQYF. This chain uses TRBV10-3 with TRBJ2-7; D remains ambiguous. With 3 bases removed from V and 3 bases from J, the gap between germline ends came to 12 bases. The CDR3 spans 14 residues. CDR1 ENHRY and CDR2 SYGVKD come from the germline V gene.

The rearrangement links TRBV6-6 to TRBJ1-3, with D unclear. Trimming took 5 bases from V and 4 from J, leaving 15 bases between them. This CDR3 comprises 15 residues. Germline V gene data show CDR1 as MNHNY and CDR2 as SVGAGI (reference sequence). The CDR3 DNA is TGTGCCAGCAGTCCAGCGGAGGGAGGAGGAAACACCATATATTTT. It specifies CASSPAEGGGNTIYF.

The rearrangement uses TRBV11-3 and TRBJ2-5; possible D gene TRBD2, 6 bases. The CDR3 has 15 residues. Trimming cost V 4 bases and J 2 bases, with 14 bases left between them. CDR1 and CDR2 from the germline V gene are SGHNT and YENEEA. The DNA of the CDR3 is TGTGCCAGCAGCTCATACGGGGGATATCAAGAGACCCAGTACTTC. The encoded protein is CASSSYGGYQETQYF.

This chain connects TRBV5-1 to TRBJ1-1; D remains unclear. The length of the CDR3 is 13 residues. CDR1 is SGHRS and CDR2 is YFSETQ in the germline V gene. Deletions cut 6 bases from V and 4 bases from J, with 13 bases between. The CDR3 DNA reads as TGCGCCAGCACCAACCAAGGGAGCACTGAAGCTTTCTTT. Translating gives CASTNQGSTEAFF.

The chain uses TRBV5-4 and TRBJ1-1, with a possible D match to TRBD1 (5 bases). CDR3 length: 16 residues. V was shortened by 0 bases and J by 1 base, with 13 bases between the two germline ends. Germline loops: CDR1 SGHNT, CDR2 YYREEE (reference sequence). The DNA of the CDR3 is TGTGCCAGCAGCTTGGATATTACAGGAAAGAACACTGAAGCTTTCTTT. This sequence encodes CASSLDITGKNTEAFF. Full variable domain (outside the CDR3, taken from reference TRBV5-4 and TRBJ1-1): ETGVTQSPTHLIKTRGQQVTLRCSSQSGHNTVSWYQQALGQGPQFIFQYYREEENGRGNFPPRFSGLQFPNYSSELNVNALELDDSALYLCASSLDITGKNTEAFFGQGTRLTVV.

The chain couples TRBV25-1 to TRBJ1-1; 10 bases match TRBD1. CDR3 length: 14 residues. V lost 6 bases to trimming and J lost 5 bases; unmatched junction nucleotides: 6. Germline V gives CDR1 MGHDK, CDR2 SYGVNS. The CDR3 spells CASSGDRGGTEAFF. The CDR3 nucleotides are TGTGCCAGCAGCGGGGACAGGGGAGGGACTGAAGCTTTCTTT.

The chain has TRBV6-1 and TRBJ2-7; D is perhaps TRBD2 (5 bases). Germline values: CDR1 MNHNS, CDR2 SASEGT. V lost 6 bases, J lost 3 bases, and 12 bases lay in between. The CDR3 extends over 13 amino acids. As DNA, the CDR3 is TGTGCCAGCAGGGACTCCTTTTACTACGAGCAGTACTTC. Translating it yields CASRDSFYYEQYF.

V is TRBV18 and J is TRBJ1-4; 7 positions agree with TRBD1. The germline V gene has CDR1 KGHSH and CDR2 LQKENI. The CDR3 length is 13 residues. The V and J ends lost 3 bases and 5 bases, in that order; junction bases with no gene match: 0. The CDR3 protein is CASSPDRNEKLFF. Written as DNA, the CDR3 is TGTGCCAGCTCACCGGACAGGAATGAAAAACTGTTTTTT.

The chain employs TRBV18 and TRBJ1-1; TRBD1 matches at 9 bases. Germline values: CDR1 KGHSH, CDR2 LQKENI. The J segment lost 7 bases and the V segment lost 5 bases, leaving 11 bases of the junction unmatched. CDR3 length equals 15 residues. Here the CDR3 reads CASSSQGASGVEAFF. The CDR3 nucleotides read TGTGCCAGCTCATCACAGGGGGCGAGTGGGGTTGAAGCTTTCTTT.

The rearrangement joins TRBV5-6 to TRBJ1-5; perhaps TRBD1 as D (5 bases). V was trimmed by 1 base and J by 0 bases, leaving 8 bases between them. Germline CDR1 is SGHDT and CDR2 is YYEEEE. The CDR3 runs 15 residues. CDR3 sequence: CASSLSGYSNQPQHF. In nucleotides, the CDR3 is TGTGCCAGCAGCTTGTCAGGGTATAGCAATCAGCCCCAGCATTTT.

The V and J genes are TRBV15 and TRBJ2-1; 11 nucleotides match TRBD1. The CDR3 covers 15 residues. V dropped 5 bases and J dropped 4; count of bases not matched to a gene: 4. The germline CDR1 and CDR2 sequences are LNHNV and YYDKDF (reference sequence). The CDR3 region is CATSLRDRGYNEQFF. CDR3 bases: TGTGCCACCAGCCTCCGGGACAGGGGGTACAATGAGCAGTTCTTC. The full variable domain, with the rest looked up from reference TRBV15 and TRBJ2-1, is DAMVIQNPRYQVTQFGKPVTLSCSQTLNHNVMYWYQQKSSQAPKLLFHYYDKDFNNEADTPDNFQSRRPNTSFCFLDIRSPGLGDTAMYLCATSLRDRGYNEQFFGPGTRLTVL.

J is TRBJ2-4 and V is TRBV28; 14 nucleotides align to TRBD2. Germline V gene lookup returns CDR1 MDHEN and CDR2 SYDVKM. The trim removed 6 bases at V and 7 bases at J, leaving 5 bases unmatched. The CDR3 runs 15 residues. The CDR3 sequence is CASSPTSGGVNIQYF. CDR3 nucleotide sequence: TGTGCCAGCAGCCCGACTAGCGGGGGGGTTAACATTCAGTACTTC.

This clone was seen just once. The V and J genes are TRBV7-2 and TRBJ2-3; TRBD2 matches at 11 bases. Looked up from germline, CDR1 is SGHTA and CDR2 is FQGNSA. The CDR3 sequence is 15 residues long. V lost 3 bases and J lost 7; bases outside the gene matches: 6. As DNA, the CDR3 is TGTGCCAGCAGCTTTCTAGCGGGGGGAACATATACGCAGTATTTT. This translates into CASSFLAGGTYTQYF.

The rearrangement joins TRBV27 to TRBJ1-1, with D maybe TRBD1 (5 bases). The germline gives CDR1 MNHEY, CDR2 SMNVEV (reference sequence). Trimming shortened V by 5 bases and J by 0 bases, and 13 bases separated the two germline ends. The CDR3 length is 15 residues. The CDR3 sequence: CASSLFDSMNTEAFF. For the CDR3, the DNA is TGTGCCAGCAGTCTCTTCGACAGCATGAACACTGAAGCTTTCTTT.

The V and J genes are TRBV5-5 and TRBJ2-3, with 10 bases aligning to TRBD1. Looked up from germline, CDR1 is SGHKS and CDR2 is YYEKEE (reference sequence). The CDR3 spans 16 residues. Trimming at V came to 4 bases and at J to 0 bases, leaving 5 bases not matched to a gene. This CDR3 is CASSPGQGVSTDTQYF. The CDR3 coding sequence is TGTGCCAGCAGCCCAGGACAGGGGGTCAGCACAGATACGCAGTATTTT.

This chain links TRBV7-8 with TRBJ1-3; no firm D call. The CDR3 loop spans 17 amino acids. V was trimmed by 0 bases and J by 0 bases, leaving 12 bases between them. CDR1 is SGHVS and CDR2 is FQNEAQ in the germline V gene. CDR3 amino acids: CASSLARSRRSGNTIYF. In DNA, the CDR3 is TGTGCCAGCAGCTTAGCGCGTAGCCGCCGCTCTGGAAACACCATATATTTT.

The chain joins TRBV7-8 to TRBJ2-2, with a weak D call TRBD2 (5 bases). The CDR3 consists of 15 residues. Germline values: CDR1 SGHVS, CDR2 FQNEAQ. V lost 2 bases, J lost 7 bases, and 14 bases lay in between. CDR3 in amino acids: CASSLPGMQVGELFF. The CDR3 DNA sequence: TGTGCCAGCAGCTTACCGGGAATGCAGGTCGGGGAGCTGTTTTTT.

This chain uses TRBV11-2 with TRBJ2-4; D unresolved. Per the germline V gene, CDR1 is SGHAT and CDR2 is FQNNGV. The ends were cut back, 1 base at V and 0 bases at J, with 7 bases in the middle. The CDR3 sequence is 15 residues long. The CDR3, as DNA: TGTGCCAGCAGCTTAGGCCCGGGAGCCAAAAACATTCAGTACTTC. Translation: CASSLGPGAKNIQYF.

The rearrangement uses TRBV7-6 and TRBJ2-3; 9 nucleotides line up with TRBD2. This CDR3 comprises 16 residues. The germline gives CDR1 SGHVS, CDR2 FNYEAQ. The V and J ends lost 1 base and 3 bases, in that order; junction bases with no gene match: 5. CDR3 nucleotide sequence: TGTGCCAGCAGCTTAGGGGTAGCGGGAGAAACAGATACGCAGTATTTT. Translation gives CASSLGVAGETDTQYF.